These 21 T cell receptor beta chains originate from one sample sequenced in a study of T cell repertoires in cytomegalovirus infection. TCRdb processed the reads anew with MiXCR; each CDR3 protein has one entry. The profile covers about a million distinct CDR3 sequences, with roughly a third appearing a single time and 13% taken by the ten largest. Antigens for these TCRs are unknown. The specimen was cultured CD8+ T cells from PBMCs, collected from culture after CMV antigen stimulation. All receptors come from a human donor in good health (CMV status not recorded). Some clones in this sample may be carry-over from other donors' samples.

This clonotype was seen many times. The CDR3 coding sequence is TGTGCCAGCAGCTTAAGGGAAGCTGGGGCCAACGTCCTGACTTTC. Translated: CASSLREAGANVLTF. The chain employs TRBV7-9 and TRBJ2-6; D gene uncertain. CDR1 and CDR2 (germline): SEHNR, FQNEAQ (reference sequence). The CDR3 length is 15 residues. V lost 2 bases and J 2 bases, leaving 7 bases between the germline ends. The full variable domain, with the rest looked up from reference TRBV7-9 and TRBJ2-6, is DTGVSQNPRHKITKRGQNVTFRCDPISEHNRLYWYRQTLGQGPEFLTYFQNEAQLEKSRLLSDRFSAERPKGSFSTLEIQRTEQGDSAMYLCASSLREAGANVLTFGAGSRLTVL.

This clonotype was seen repeatedly, ten times or more. The chain recombines TRBV7-9 with TRBJ1-1; D gene uncertain. The V end lost 4 bases, the J end lost 1 base, and 4 bases lay between the germline ends. The germline gives CDR1 SEHNR, CDR2 FQNEAQ (reference sequence). This CDR3 is built from 12 residues. The CDR3 protein is CASSSKNTEAFF. CDR3 bases: TGTGCCAGCAGCTCTAAGAACACTGAAGCTTTCTTT.

Many counts were recorded for this clonotype. This chain uses TRBV7-2 with TRBJ1-1; the D gene is possibly TRBD1 (5 bases). The CDR3 runs to 16 residues. Trimming left V 2 bases short and J 4 bases short, with 17 bases between. Germline CDR1 is SGHTA and CDR2 is FQGNSA. CDR3 loop: CASSLNVIGDGTEAFF. CDR3 sequence (DNA): TGTGCCAGCAGCTTAAATGTGATAGGGGATGGCACTGAAGCTTTCTTT.

This clonotype showed up just a few times. This rearrangement joins TRBV2 to TRBJ2-5, with 7 bases identical to TRBD2. Germline V gene sequence: CDR1 SNHLY, CDR2 FYNNEI. The CDR3 has 14 amino acids. The J segment lost 5 bases and the V segment lost 7 bases, leaving 10 bases of the junction unmatched. The chain's CDR3 is CASTSRGRVETQYF. The CDR3, as DNA: TGTGCCAGCACTTCCCGGGGGAGGGTGGAGACCCAGTACTTC.

Notes on this clonotype: A read error may explain this, as a much larger clone is one base away. The chain is built from TRBV7-8 and TRBJ2-5; 7 nucleotides agree with TRBD1. The CDR3 covers 15 residues. CDR1 and CDR2 (germline): SGHVS, FQNEAQ. The chain's CDR3 is CTSSIQGWYQETQYF. The CDR3 bases are TGTACCAGCAGCATACAGGGGTGGTACCAAGAGACCCAGTACTTC.

This clonotype was counted at least ten times. The J gene is TRBJ2-1, the V gene TRBV7-3, with 11 bases identical to TRBD2. Trimming took 6 bases from V and 7 from J; bases not matched to a gene: 11. The CDR3 contains 16 residues. Per the germline V gene, CDR1 is SGHTA and CDR2 is FQGTGA. The CDR3 is CASSPPASGGRNEQFF. CDR3 in DNA: TGTGCCAGCAGTCCTCCCGCTAGCGGGGGGCGAAATGAGCAGTTCTTC.

The V gene is TRBV15, the J gene TRBJ2-1, with unresolved D. The germline V gene encodes CDR1 LNHNV and CDR2 YYDKDF (reference sequence). Trimming took off 4 bases at V and 8 bases at J, with 18 bases between the two ends. This CDR3 is 15 amino acids long. CDR3: CATSTGLLGYDEQFF. DNA of the CDR3: TGTGCCACCAGCACGGGCCTACTCGGGTACGATGAGCAGTTCTTC.

The chain couples TRBV28 to TRBJ2-5; D is uncertain. The CDR3 consists of 17 residues. V was trimmed by 2 bases and J by 0 bases, leaving 16 bases between them. The germline gives CDR1 MDHEN, CDR2 SYDVKM. The CDR3 loop reads CASSLGLHDNNQETQYF. The DNA for the CDR3 is TGTGCCAGCAGTTTAGGGTTACACGACAACAACCAAGAGACCCAGTACTTC. The complete variable domain, with remaining parts taken from reference TRBV28 and TRBJ2-5, reads DVKVTQSSRYLVKRTGEKVFLECVQDMDHENMFWYRQDPGLGLRLIYFSYDVKMKEKGDIPEGYSVSREKKERFSLILESASTNQTSMYLCASSLGLHDNNQETQYFGPGTRLLVL.

This clonotype showed up many times. The V and J genes are TRBV7-8 and TRBJ2-1, with TRBD2 identical over 12 bases. Germline trimming cut 4 bases from V and 8 bases from J; bases unmatched to any gene: 9. The CDR3 loop spans 16 amino acids. The germline V gene encodes CDR1 SGHVS and CDR2 FQNEAQ. CDR3 in amino acids: CASSSRLAGAGDEQFF. In DNA form, the CDR3 reads TGTGCCAGCAGCTCCCGACTAGCGGGGGCCGGGGATGAGCAGTTCTTC.

This clonotype showed up many times. The chain joins TRBV4-2 to TRBJ2-2; D is ambiguous. V dropped 0 bases and J dropped 4 bases, with 9 bases sitting between them. Germline V gives CDR1 LGHNA, CDR2 YNFKEQ. CDR3 length equals 15 residues. The CDR3 protein is CASSQEGGATGELFF. Written as DNA, the CDR3 is TGTGCCAGCAGCCAAGAGGGCGGTGCCACCGGGGAGCTGTTTTTT.

The chain has TRBV28 and TRBJ1-4, with D hard to call. Deletions cut 6 bases from V and 4 bases from J, with 15 bases between. Looked up from germline, CDR1 is MDHEN and CDR2 is SYDVKM. The CDR3 runs to 15 residues. In DNA form, the CDR3 reads TGTGCCAGCAGAGCCCTAGACGGCCTTAATGAAAAACTGTTTTTT. Amino acids: CASRALDGLNEKLFF.

The chain recombines TRBV4-1 with TRBJ2-1; 7 nucleotides line up with TRBD2. V was pared by 0 bases and J by 8 bases, with 16 bases of the junction left unmatched. This CDR3 contains 18 residues. Germline CDR1 reads MGHRA; CDR2 reads YSYEKL. As DNA, the CDR3 is TGCGCCAGCAGCCAAGATCCACCTCGCGGGGGTCCTGGGGATGAGCAGTTCTTC. Its translation: CASSQDPPRGGPGDEQFF.

The CDR3 DNA follows: TGCGCCAGCAGCCTATTTCGGGACAGGGGTACTGAAGCTTTCTTT. This encodes CASSLFRDRGTEAFF. The gene calls are TRBV4-3 and TRBJ1-1; TRBD1 aligns across 10 bases. V lost 4 bases to trimming and J lost 5 bases; unmatched junction nucleotides: 7. CDR1 LGHNA and CDR2 YSLEER come from the germline V gene. The CDR3 is 15 amino acids.

This clonotype appeared once. The CDR3 spells CASSPRQGTPNEKLFF. The CDR3 DNA sequence: TGTGCCAGCAGCCCTCGACAGGGGACGCCTAATGAAAAACTGTTTTTT. The chain employs TRBV7-6 and TRBJ1-4, with 8 bases matching TRBD1. J lost 3 bases, V lost 5 bases, and 8 bases had no gene match. This CDR3 spans 16 amino acids. From germline, CDR1 is SGHVS and CDR2 FNYEAQ.

This clonotype was picked up a small number of times. The chain is built from TRBV4-1 and TRBJ1-2; D gene ambiguous. The germline V gene encodes CDR1 MGHRA and CDR2 YSYEKL. The CDR3 is made up of 19 amino acids. V gave up 4 bases and J gave up 3 bases, with 27 bases separating them. DNA for the CDR3: TGCGCCAGCAGCCTTAATACCGGGATTATTGTGAATACGGACTATGGCTACACCTTC. Its translation is CASSLNTGIIVNTDYGYTF.

The chain joins TRBV18 to TRBJ2-5, with D uncertain. V dropped 0 bases and J dropped 2 bases, with 25 bases sitting between them. Germline V CDR1 and CDR2: KGHSH, LQKENI. This CDR3 has 20 residues. In DNA form, the CDR3 reads TGTGCCAGCTCACCACCGCTCTCTTGGGAAACCCGAACGTTGCAAGAGACCCAGTACTTC. Its translation: CASSPPLSWETRTLQETQYF.

The rearrangement links TRBV25-1 to TRBJ1-2, with no clear D. Germline V lookup: CDR1 MGHDK, CDR2 SYGVNS. Trimming left V 1 base short and J 4 bases short, with 13 bases between. The CDR3 spans 15 residues. CDR3 nucleotide sequence: TGTGCCAGCAGTGAATCGGGGAGAGCCTCCTATGGCTACACCTTC. Protein sequence: CASSESGRASYGYTF.

This clonotype was observed a handful of times. The rearrangement links TRBV6-5 to TRBJ1-2; D not resolved. This CDR3 is built from 16 residues. Trimming took off 4 bases at V and 0 bases at J, with 15 bases between the two ends. The germline CDR1 and CDR2 sequences are MNHEY and SVGAGI. The CDR3 DNA reads as TGTGCCAGCAGTTTAGTGGGATTTTCAGCTAACTATGGCTACACCTTC. It is translated as CASSLVGFSANYGYTF.

This clonotype came up many times. The chain links TRBV7-9 to TRBJ2-3, with D possibly called TRBD1 or TRBD2 (6 bases each). CDR1 and CDR2 from the germline V gene are SEHNR and FQNEAQ (reference sequence). This CDR3 contains 14 residues. Trimming removed 6 bases from V and 6 bases from J, with 16 bases in between. For the CDR3, the DNA is TGTGCCAGCAGTTTTACCGGGGGCGAGGATACGCAGTATTTT. It is translated as CASSFTGGEDTQYF.

CDR3 loop: CASSTWPDSYEQYF. The CDR3 coding sequence is TGTGCCAGCAGCACTTGGCCCGACTCCTACGAGCAGTACTTC. The chain employs TRBV12-3 or TRBV12-4 and TRBJ2-7; D is ambiguous. The ends were cut back, 6 bases at V and 0 bases at J, with 12 bases in the middle. CDR3 length: 14 residues.

In regard to this clonotype: This may arise from a read error, as a much more abundant clone is one base away. J is TRBJ2-7 and V is TRBV7-2, with TRBD2 matching over 10 bases. Germline V CDR1 and CDR2: SGHTA, FQGNSA. This CDR3 is built from 17 residues. Written as DNA, the CDR3 is TGTGTCAGCAGCCGAACCCCGGGACTAGCGAGACCCTACGAGCAGTACTTC. Its protein product is CVSSRTPGLARPYEQYF. Combining the CDR3 with reference TRBV7-2 and TRBJ2-7 gives the whole variable domain GAGVSQSPSNKVTEKGKDVELRCDPISGHTALYWYRQSLGQGLEFLIYFQGNSAPDKSGLPSDRFSAERTGGSVSTLTIQRTQQEDSAVYLCVSSRTPGLARPYEQYFGPGTRLTVT.